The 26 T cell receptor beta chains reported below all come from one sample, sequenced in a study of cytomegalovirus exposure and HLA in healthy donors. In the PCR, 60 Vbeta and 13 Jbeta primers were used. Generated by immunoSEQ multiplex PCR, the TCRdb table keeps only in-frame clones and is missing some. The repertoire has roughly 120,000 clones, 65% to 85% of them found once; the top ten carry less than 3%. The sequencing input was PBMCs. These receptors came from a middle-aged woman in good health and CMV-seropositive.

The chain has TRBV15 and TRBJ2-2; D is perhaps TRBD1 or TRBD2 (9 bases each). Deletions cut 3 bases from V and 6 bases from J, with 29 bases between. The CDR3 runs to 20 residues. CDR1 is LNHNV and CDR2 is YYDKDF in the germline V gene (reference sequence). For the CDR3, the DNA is TGTGCCACCAGCAGGTTCCGGGACAGGGTCACTAGCGGGCCCGCCGGGGAGCTGTTTTTT. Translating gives CATSRFRDRVTSGPAGELFF.

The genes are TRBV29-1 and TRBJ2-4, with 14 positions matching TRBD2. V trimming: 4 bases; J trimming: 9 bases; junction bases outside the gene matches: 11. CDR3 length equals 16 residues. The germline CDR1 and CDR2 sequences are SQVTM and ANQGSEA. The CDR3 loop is CSVADGLAGGVGIQYF. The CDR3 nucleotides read TGCAGCGTTGCCGACGGACTAGCGGGAGGAGTCGGCATTCAGTACTTC.

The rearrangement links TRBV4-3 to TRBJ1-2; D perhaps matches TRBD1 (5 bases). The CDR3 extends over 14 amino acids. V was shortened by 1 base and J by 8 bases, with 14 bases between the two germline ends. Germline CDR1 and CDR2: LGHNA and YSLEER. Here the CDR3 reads CASSQGGGRGGYTF. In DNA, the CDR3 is TGCGCCAGCAGCCAAGGCGGCGGCCGGGGGGGCTACACCTTC.

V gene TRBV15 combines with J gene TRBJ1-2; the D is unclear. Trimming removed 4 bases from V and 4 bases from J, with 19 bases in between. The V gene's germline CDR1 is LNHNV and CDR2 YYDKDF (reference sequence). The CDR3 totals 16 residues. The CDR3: CATSNGGGAFSYGYTF. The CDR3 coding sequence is TGTGCCACCAGCAATGGTGGCGGCGCCTTTTCCTATGGCTACACCTTC.

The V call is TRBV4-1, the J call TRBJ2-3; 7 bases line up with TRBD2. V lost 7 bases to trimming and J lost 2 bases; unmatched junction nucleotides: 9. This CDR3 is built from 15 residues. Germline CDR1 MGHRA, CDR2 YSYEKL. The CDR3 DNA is TGCGCCAGCACGCCGGTGCTAGCGGTCACAGATACGCAGTATTTT. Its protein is CASTPVLAVTDTQYF.

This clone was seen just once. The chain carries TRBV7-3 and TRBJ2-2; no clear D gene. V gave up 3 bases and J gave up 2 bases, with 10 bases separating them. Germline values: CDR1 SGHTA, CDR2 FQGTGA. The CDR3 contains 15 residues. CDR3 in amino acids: CASSFQRANTGELFF. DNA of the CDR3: TGTGCCAGCAGCTTCCAGCGAGCTAACACCGGGGAGCTGTTTTTT.

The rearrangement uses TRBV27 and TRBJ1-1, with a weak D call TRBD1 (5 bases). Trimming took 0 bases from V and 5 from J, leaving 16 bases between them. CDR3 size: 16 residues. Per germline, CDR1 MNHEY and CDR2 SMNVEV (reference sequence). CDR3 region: CASSLSIAAGGTEAFF. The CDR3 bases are TGTGCCAGCAGTTTATCGATAGCGGCGGGGGGGACTGAAGCTTTCTTT.

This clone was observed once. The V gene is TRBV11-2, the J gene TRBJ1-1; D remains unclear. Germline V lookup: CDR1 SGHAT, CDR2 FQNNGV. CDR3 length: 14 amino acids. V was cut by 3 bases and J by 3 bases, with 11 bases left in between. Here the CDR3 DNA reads TGTGCCAGCAGCTTCCAGGCCGGGGACACTGAAGCTTTCTTT. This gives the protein CASSFQAGDTEAFF.

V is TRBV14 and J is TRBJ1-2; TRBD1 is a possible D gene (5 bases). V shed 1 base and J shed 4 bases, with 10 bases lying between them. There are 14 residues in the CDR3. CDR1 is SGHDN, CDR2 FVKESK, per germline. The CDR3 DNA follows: TGTGCCAGCAGCCAAGGCCAGGGTGCCTATGGCTACACCTTC. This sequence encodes CASSQGQGAYGYTF.

CDR3 DNA sequence: TGTGCCAGCAGCGATGTAGCGGACACAGATACGCAGTATTTT. Protein product: CASSDVADTDTQYF. J is TRBJ2-3 and V is TRBV11-2; TRBD2 might be the D (6 bases). The CDR3 spans 14 residues. V was shortened by 5 bases and J by 2 bases, with 11 bases between the two germline ends. Per germline, CDR1 SGHAT and CDR2 FQNNGV.

The CDR3 loop reads CASSAGQGRYIQYF. Written as DNA, the CDR3 is TGTGCCAGCAGCGCGGGACAGGGGAGATACATTCAGTACTTC. V is TRBV5-4 and J is TRBJ2-4, with TRBD1 matching 10 bases. The germline V gene has CDR1 SGHNT and CDR2 YYREEE (reference sequence). V dropped 4 bases and J dropped 8; count of bases not matched to a gene: 6. The CDR3 is made up of 14 amino acids.

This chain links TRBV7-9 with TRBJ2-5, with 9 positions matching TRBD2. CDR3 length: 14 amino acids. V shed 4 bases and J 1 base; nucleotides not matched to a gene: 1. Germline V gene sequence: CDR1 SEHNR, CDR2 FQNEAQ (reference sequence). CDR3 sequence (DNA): TGTGCCAGCAGCTCGACTAGCGGCCAAGAGACCCAGTACTTC. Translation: CASSSTSGQETQYF.

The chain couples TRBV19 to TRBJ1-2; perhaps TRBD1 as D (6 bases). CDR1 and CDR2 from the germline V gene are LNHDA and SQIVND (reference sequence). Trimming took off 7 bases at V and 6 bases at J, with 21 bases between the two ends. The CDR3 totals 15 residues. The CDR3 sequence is CASTKDSLSGNGYTF. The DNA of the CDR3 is TGTGCCAGTACCAAGGACAGTCTCAGTGGCAATGGCTACACCTTC.

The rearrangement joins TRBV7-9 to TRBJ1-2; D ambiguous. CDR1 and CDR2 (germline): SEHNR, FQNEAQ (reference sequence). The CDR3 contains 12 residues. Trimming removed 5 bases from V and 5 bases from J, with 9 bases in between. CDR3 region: CASSNSSYGYTF. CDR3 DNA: TGTGCCAGCAGCAACAGCTCTTATGGCTACACCTTC.

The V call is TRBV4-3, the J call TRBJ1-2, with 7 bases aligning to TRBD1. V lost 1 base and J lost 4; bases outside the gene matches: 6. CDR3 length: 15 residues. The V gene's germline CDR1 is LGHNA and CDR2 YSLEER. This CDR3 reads CASSQAAGGLYGYTF. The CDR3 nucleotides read TGCGCCAGCAGCCAAGCGGCAGGGGGACTCTATGGCTACACCTTC.

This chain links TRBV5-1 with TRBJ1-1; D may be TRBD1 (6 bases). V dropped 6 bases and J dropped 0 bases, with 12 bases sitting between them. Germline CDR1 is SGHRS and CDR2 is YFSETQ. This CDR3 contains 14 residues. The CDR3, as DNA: TGCGCCAGCACCTTTGACAGGATGAACACTGAAGCTTTCTTT. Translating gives CASTFDRMNTEAFF.

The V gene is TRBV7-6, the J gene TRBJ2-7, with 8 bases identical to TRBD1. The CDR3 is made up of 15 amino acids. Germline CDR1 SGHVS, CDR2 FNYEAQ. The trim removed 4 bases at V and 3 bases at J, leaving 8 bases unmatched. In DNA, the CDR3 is TGTGCCAGCAGCTCTACGACAGGGGAACTCTACGAGCAGTACTTC. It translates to CASSSTTGELYEQYF.

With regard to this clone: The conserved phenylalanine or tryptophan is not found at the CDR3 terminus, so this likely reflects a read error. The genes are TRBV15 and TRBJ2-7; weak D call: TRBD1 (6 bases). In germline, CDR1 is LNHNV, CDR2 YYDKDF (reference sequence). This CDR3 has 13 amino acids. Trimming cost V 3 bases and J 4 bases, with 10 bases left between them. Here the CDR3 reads CATSSPQGYEQYL. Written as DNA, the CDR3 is TGTGCCACCAGCAGCCCTCAGGGGTACGAGCAGTACCTC.

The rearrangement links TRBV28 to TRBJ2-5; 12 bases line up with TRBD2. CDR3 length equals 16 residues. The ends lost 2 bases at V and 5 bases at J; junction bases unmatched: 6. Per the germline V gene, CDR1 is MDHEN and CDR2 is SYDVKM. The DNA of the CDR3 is TGTGCCAGCAGTTTACAGACTAGCGGGAGTAGCGAGACCCAGTACTTC. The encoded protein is CASSLQTSGSSETQYF. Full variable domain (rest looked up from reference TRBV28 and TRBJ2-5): DVKVTQSSRYLVKRTGEKVFLECVQDMDHENMFWYRQDPGLGLRLIYFSYDVKMKEKGDIPEGYSVSREKKERFSLILESASTNQTSMYLCASSLQTSGSSETQYFGPGTRLLVL.

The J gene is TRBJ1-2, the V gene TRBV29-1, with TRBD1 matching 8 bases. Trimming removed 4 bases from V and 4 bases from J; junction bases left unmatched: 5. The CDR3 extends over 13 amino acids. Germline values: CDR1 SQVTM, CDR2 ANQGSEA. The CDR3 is CSVAGQEVYGYTF. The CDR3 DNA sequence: TGCAGCGTTGCGGGACAGGAGGTCTATGGCTACACCTTC.

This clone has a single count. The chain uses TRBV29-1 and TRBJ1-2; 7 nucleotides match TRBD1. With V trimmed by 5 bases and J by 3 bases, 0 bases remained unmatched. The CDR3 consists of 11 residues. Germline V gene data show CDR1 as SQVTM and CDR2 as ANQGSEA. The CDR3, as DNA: TGCAGCGTTACAGGGGACTATGGCTACACCTTC. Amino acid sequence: CSVTGDYGYTF.

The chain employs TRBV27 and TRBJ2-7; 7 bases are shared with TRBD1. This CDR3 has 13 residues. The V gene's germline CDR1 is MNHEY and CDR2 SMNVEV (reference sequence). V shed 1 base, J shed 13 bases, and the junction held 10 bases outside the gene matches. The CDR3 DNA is TGTGCCAGCAGTTTATGGCTAGGGGGCGAATGCTACTTC. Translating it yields CASSLWLGGECYF.

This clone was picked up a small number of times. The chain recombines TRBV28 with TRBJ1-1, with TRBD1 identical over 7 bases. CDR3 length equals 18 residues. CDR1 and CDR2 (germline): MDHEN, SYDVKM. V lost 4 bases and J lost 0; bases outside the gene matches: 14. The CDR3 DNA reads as TGTGCCAGCAGTTCTTCACACACAGGGGTTCGAATGAACACTGAAGCTTTCTTT. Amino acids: CASSSSHTGVRMNTEAFF. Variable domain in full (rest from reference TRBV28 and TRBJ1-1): DVKVTQSSRYLVKRTGEKVFLECVQDMDHENMFWYRQDPGLGLRLIYFSYDVKMKEKGDIPEGYSVSREKKERFSLILESASTNQTSMYLCASSSSHTGVRMNTEAFFGQGTRLTVV.

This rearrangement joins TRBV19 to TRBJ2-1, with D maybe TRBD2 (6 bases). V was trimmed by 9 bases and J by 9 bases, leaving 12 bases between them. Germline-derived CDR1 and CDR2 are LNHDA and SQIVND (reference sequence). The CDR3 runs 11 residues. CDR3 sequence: CASLRAGEQFF. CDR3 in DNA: TGTGCCAGCCTCAGAGCGGGTGAGCAGTTCTTC.

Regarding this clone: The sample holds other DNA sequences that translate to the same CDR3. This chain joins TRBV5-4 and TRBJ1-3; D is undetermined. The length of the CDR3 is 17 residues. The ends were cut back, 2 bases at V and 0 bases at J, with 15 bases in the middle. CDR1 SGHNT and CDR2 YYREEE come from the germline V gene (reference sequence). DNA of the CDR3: TGTGCCAGCAGCTTAGAGTTGGGGAGGAGCTCTGGAAACACCATATATTTT. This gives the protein CASSLELGRSSGNTIYF.

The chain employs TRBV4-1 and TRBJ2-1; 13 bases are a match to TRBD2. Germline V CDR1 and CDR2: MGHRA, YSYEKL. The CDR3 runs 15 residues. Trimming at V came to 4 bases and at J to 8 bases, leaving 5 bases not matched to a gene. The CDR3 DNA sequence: TGCGCCAGCAGCCCTCACGGGACTAGCGGGGATGAGCAGTTCTTC. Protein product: CASSPHGTSGDEQFF.